One sample yielded the 17 T cell receptor beta chains listed below, sequenced in a study of T cells in Graves' hyperthyroidism and ophthalmopathy. Researchers took RNA transcripts and amplified the TCR beta CDR3 regions from them. TCR CDR3 regions were first amplified by RT-PCR with HTBI primers. From the multiplex PCR reads, TCRdb called clonotypes with MiXCR, one entry per CDR3 protein. The sample contains roughly 300,000 distinct CDR3 sequences, around 20% of which appear only once. The specimen sequenced was blood. The receptors were gathered from a woman aged 45 to 65 with Graves' hyperthyroidism.

This clonotype was seen repeatedly, ten times or more. V is TRBV5-1 and J is TRBJ2-7; 7 bases map to TRBD1. Germline V gene sequence: CDR1 SGHRS, CDR2 YFSETQ. The CDR3 has 15 residues. V was pared by 2 bases and J by 0 bases, with 5 bases of the junction left unmatched. Here the CDR3 reads CASSLTTGISYEQYF. In DNA, the CDR3 is TGCGCCAGCAGCTTAACGACAGGGATCTCCTACGAGCAGTACTTC.

V gene TRBV27 combines with J gene TRBJ2-7, with D possibly matching TRBD1 (6 bases). Trimming left V 2 bases short and J 2 bases short, with 10 bases between. The germline V gene has CDR1 MNHEY and CDR2 SMNVEV (reference sequence). The CDR3 covers 14 residues. In DNA form, the CDR3 reads TGTGCCAGCAGTTTAGTTACAGGGACCTACGAGCAGTACTTC. Protein product: CASSLVTGTYEQYF.

This clonotype has a count of ten or more. This chain connects TRBV29-1 to TRBJ2-1; D is undetermined. V was shortened by 4 bases and J by 6 bases, with 10 bases between the two germline ends. The V gene's germline CDR1 is SQVTM and CDR2 ANQGSEA. The CDR3 is 12 residues long. The CDR3 here is CSVAEVVNEQFF. Written as DNA, the CDR3 is TGCAGCGTTGCAGAGGTGGTCAATGAGCAGTTCTTC.

This clonotype was seen more than once but under ten times. The genes are TRBV28 and TRBJ1-6; D possibly corresponds to TRBD1 (6 bases). CDR1 MDHEN and CDR2 SYDVKM come from the germline V gene. The CDR3 totals 16 residues. Trimming shortened V by 1 base and J by 5 bases, and 12 bases separated the two germline ends. The CDR3 DNA sequence: TGTGCCAGCAGTTTATTGGGGGGCGCGAATAATTCACCCCTCCACTTT. This translates into CASSLLGGANNSPLHF.

In DNA, the CDR3 is TGTGCCAGCAGAACCACAGGGGGCTTAATCGGGCAGCCCCAGCATTTT. Its protein is CASRTTGGLIGQPQHF. The rearrangement links TRBV6-2 or TRBV6-3 to TRBJ1-5; 9 bases line up with TRBD1. Trimming removed 6 bases from V and 7 bases from J; junction bases left unmatched: 13. The germline V gene has CDR1 MNHEY and CDR2 SVGEGT. There are 16 residues in the CDR3.

This sequence joins TRBV20-1 and TRBJ2-7, with 7 nucleotides matching TRBD2. Germline CDR1 DFQATT, CDR2 SNEGSKA (reference sequence). The CDR3 totals 17 residues. The V and J ends lost 5 bases and 2 bases, in that order; junction bases with no gene match: 18. The CDR3 sequence: CSARRNLAVGRAYEQYF. The CDR3 nucleotides are TGCAGTGCTCGGAGGAACCTAGCGGTTGGGAGGGCCTACGAGCAGTACTTC.

At least ten counts were recorded for this clonotype. V is TRBV6-4 and J is TRBJ1-1; possible D gene TRBD1, 5 bases. Trimming removed 6 bases from V and 1 base from J, with 15 bases in between. This CDR3 is 15 amino acids long. The germline CDR1 and CDR2 sequences are MRHNA and SNTAGT. CDR3 region: CASSRDAVPNTEAFF. Written as DNA, the CDR3 is TGTGCCAGCAGCAGGGACGCGGTGCCGAACACTGAAGCTTTCTTT.

This clonotype was seen a handful of times. The rearrangement joins TRBV28 to TRBJ1-4; the match to TRBD1 covers 12 bases. With V trimmed by 5 bases and J by 7 bases, 8 bases remained unmatched. The germline V gene encodes CDR1 MDHEN and CDR2 SYDVKM. The CDR3 has 16 residues. The CDR3 loop reads CASSHSGTGGREKLFF. CDR3 sequence (DNA): TGTGCCAGCAGTCACTCCGGGACAGGGGGCCGTGAAAAACTGTTTTTT.

This clonotype showed up many times. J is TRBJ1-2 and V is TRBV18; 8 nucleotides match TRBD1. The CDR3 is 15 residues long. V lost 2 bases to trimming and J lost 6 bases; unmatched junction nucleotides: 8. Looked up from germline, CDR1 is KGHSH and CDR2 is LQKENI. In DNA, the CDR3 is TGTGCCAGCTCACCAAATCCGACAGGGGCGGATGGCTACACCTTC. Its translation: CASSPNPTGADGYTF. Drawing the rest from reference TRBV18 and TRBJ1-2, the complete variable domain is NAGVMQNPRHLVRRRGQEARLRCSPMKGHSHVYWYRQLPEEGLKFMVYLQKENIIDESGMPKERFSAEFPKEGPSILRIQQVVRGDSAAYFCASSPNPTGADGYTFGSGTRLTVV.

As to this clonotype: The junction departs from germline at one end; a sequencing error may be responsible. The chain uses TRBV4-3 and TRBJ2-7; the D gene is possibly TRBD2 (6 bases). CDR1 is LGHNA, CDR2 YSLEER, per germline. This CDR3 has 16 amino acids. CDR3 sequence reads: CASSQDEWGDSYGQYF. The CDR3 bases are TGCGCCAGCAGCCAAGATGAATGGGGGGACTCATACGGGCAGTACTTC.

This clonotype was seen many times. The J gene is TRBJ1-6, the V gene TRBV6-1; tentatively, D is TRBD1 (5 bases). The CDR3 length is 13 residues. The ends were cut back, 6 bases at V and 14 bases at J, with 17 bases in the middle. The germline CDR1 and CDR2 sequences are MNHNS and SASEGT. The CDR3 is CASSRWGIGALHF. The CDR3 region has the DNA TGTGCCAGCAGCCGGTGGGGGATCGGGGCCCTCCACTTT.

Ten or more counts support this clonotype. The chain joins TRBV2 to TRBJ2-5; D might be TRBD1 (5 bases). Germline CDR1 is SNHLY and CDR2 is FYNNEI. The CDR3 spans 14 residues. Trimming took 5 bases from V and 5 from J, leaving 15 bases between them. The CDR3 spells CASSPQTAGETQYF. CDR3 DNA sequence: TGTGCCAGCAGTCCCCAGACAGCCGGGGAGACCCAGTACTTC. Full variable domain (remainder filled in from reference TRBV2 and TRBJ2-5): EPEVTQTPSHQVTQMGQEVILRCVPISNHLYFYWYRQILGQKVEFLVSFYNNEISEKSEIFDDQFSVERPDGSNFTLKIRSTKLEDSAMYFCASSPQTAGETQYFGPGTRLLVL.

This clonotype appeared many times. The chain couples TRBV3-1 to TRBJ2-1; no firm D call. In germline, CDR1 is LGHDT, CDR2 YNNKEL (reference sequence). This CDR3 region has 12 residues. V lost 5 bases and J 6 bases, leaving 8 bases between the germline ends. The CDR3 reads CASSRERNEQFF. In nucleotides, the CDR3 is TGTGCCAGCAGCAGGGAACGCAATGAGCAGTTCTTC.

In this sample, this clonotype turned up many times. The chain uses TRBV5-1 and TRBJ1-2, with a tentative D call TRBD1 (5 bases). V was cut by 5 bases and J by 2 bases, with 7 bases left in between. Germline values: CDR1 SGHRS, CDR2 YFSETQ. The CDR3 extends over 12 amino acids. The CDR3 region is CASRDTNYGYTF. DNA for the CDR3: TGCGCCAGCAGGGACACCAACTATGGCTACACCTTC.

This clonotype was seen at least ten times. The CDR3 spells CASSQDAGATANEKLFF. The CDR3 DNA reads as TGTGCCAGCAGCCAAGATGCGGGGGCTACGGCTAATGAAAAACTGTTTTTT. This chain connects TRBV14 to TRBJ1-4; the D gene is possibly TRBD1 (6 bases). The length of the CDR3 is 17 residues. The germline V gene encodes CDR1 SGHDN and CDR2 FVKESK. V dropped 0 bases and J dropped 3 bases, with 14 bases sitting between them.

About this clonotype: A read error may explain this, as a much larger clone is one base away. The gene calls are TRBV5-8 and TRBJ2-3; D call uncertain. Germline CDR1 SGHTS, CDR2 YDEGEE. This CDR3 has 16 residues. V lost 0 bases and J 1 base, leaving 12 bases between the germline ends. The CDR3 DNA is TGTGCCAGCAGCTTGGCTGGATCCGCTGGCACAGATACGCAGTATTTT. It translates to CASSLAGSAGTDTQYF.

This clonotype was observed at least ten times. The gene calls are TRBV27 and TRBJ2-3; 8 bases line up with TRBD2. J lost 0 bases, V lost 3 bases, and 5 bases had no gene match. This CDR3 is 16 amino acids long. Germline loops: CDR1 MNHEY, CDR2 SMNVEV (reference sequence). This CDR3 reads CASSFWRGASTDTQYF. The CDR3 region has the DNA TGTGCCAGCAGTTTTTGGCGGGGGGCTAGCACAGATACGCAGTATTTT.